This paragraph covers one T cell receptor (beta chain) sequence. Its matching antigen is unknown. This specimen comes from a study of type 1 regulatory T cells. Study in general: This in vitro CD4 product, T-allo10, is enriched for Tr1 cells and alloantigen-specific.

TCRdb fed the reads into MiXCR, producing one record per CDR3 protein. The sample records 70,000 or so distinct CDR3 sequences, around 21% being singletons. Per the germline V gene, CDR1 is SGHVS and CDR2 is FQNEAQ. V lost 7 bases and J lost 4, with 14 bases in between. The CDR3 runs to 13 residues. Study outcomes and limitations: Tr1 cells had a more restricted TCR repertoire than non-Tr1 cells.

The chain is built from TRBV7-8 and TRBJ2-7; the D gene is possibly TRBD2 (5 bases). The TCR comes from a human donor in good health. The specimen was cultured type 1 regulatory T (Tr1) cells, either the whole culture or a sorted fraction (not recorded which). The CDR3 loop is CASTINTGYEQYF. The DNA for the CDR3 is TGTGCCAGCACCATTAATACGGGATACGAGCAGTACTTC.